These 11 T cell receptor beta chains came from one sample sequenced in a study of blood T cell repertoires in COVID-19. Some clones are missing from TCRdb's copy, which holds only in-frame ones; the method was immunoSEQ multiplex PCR. The repertoire has about 34,000 clones, approximately 82% of them found once; the top ten carry about 15%. The sequenced sample was peripheral blood. The source is a man older than 75 with active or convalescent COVID-19.

This clone was picked up one time. J is TRBJ2-1 and V is TRBV19; D is perhaps TRBD1 (6 bases). CDR1 is LNHDA, CDR2 SQIVND, per germline (reference sequence). CDR3 length equals 15 residues. V lost 4 bases and J lost 0, with 10 bases in between. The CDR3 region is CASSRRGGSYNEQFF. CDR3 nucleotides: TGTGCCAGTAGTAGAAGAGGGGGCTCCTACAATGAGCAGTTCTTC. The whole variable domain, filled in from reference TRBV19 and TRBJ2-1, reads DGGITQSPKYLFRKEGQNVTLSCEQNLNHDAMYWYRQDPGQGLRLIYYSQIVNDFQKGDIAEGYSVSREKKESFPLTVTSAQKNPTAFYLCASSRRGGSYNEQFFGPGTRLTVL.

The chain couples TRBV4-1 to TRBJ2-3, with a tentative D call TRBD1 (5 bases). The CDR3 is 14 amino acids. V lost 6 bases, J lost 3 bases, and 13 bases lay in between. From germline, CDR1 is MGHRA and CDR2 YSYEKL. CDR3 sequence reads: CASRPGFPTDTQYF. As DNA, the CDR3 is TGCGCCAGCAGACCAGGGTTTCCAACAGATACGCAGTATTTT.

This chain links TRBV7-8 with TRBJ1-1, with D tentatively TRBD1 (5 bases). The CDR3 length is 14 residues. Germline V gene data show CDR1 as SGHVS and CDR2 as FQNEAQ. V lost 1 base to trimming and J lost 6 bases, with 12 bases between them. This CDR3 reads CASSLDFGGAEAFF. CDR3 DNA: TGTGCCAGCAGCTTAGATTTCGGGGGGGCTGAAGCTTTCTTT. Full variable domain (remainder filled in from reference TRBV7-8 and TRBJ1-1): GAGVSQSPRYKVAKRGQDVALRCDPISGHVSLFWYQQALGQGPEFLTYFQNEAQLDKSGLPSDRFFAERPEGSVSTLKIQRTQQEDSAVYLCASSLDFGGAEAFFGQGTRLTVV.

The J gene is TRBJ1-1, the V gene TRBV27; weak D call: TRBD1 (6 bases). This CDR3 region has 13 residues. In germline, CDR1 is MNHEY, CDR2 SMNVEV (reference sequence). V lost 6 bases, J lost 7 bases, and 15 bases lay in between. The CDR3 bases are TGTGCCAGCAGGCCGGATTACAGGGATGAAGCTTTCTTT. Translated: CASRPDYRDEAFF.

The J gene is TRBJ2-7, the V gene TRBV24-1; D gene ambiguous. The V gene's germline CDR1 is KGHDR and CDR2 SFDVKD. V shed 7 bases and J shed 2 bases, with 11 bases lying between them. The CDR3 has 13 amino acids. CDR3 in DNA: TGTGCCACCAGCATGGGCAGGACCTACGAGCAGTACTTC. The encoded protein is CATSMGRTYEQYF.

The rearrangement uses TRBV21-1 and TRBJ1-4; the table calls TRBD1, which could not be checked here. TRBV21-1 is annotated as a pseudogene. CDR3 length: 17 residues. CDR3 loop: CASSTVPGQGPEEKLFF. In DNA, the CDR3 is TGTGCCAGCAGCACTGTCCCGGGACAGGGACCGGAGGAAAAACTGTTTTTT.

The J gene is TRBJ1-2, the V gene TRBV6-5; TRBD1 aligns across 8 bases. V was pared by 6 bases and J by 8 bases, with 8 bases of the junction left unmatched. Germline lookup yields CDR1 MNHEY and CDR2 SVGAGI. The CDR3 covers 13 residues. The CDR3 here is CASSPGQGGGYTF. DNA for the CDR3: TGTGCCAGCAGCCCCGGACAGGGAGGAGGCTACACCTTC.

The V call is TRBV19, the J call TRBJ2-7; D remains unclear. Germline V gene sequence: CDR1 LNHDA, CDR2 SQIVND (reference sequence). CDR3 length: 14 amino acids. Deletions cut 6 bases from V and 0 bases from J, with 12 bases between. The CDR3 sequence is CASSEYSNSYEQYF. CDR3 nucleotide sequence: TGTGCCAGTAGCGAGTACAGTAACTCCTACGAGCAGTACTTC. The whole variable domain, filled in from reference TRBV19 and TRBJ2-7, reads DGGITQSPKYLFRKEGQNVTLSCEQNLNHDAMYWYRQDPGQGLRLIYYSQIVNDFQKGDIAEGYSVSREKKESFPLTVTSAQKNPTAFYLCASSEYSNSYEQYFGPGTRLTVT.

The chain uses TRBV28 and TRBJ1-1; unclear D gene. Per germline, CDR1 MDHEN and CDR2 SYDVKM. This CDR3 region has 13 residues. V was pared by 5 bases and J by 6 bases, with 13 bases between. CDR3 sequence (DNA): TGTGCCAGCAGTGGACTGTTTGAAGCTGAAGCTTTCTTT. Amino acids: CASSGLFEAEAFF.

A single count supports this clone. This chain connects TRBV18 to TRBJ2-1; 8 positions match TRBD2. CDR3 length: 13 amino acids. The germline V gene has CDR1 KGHSH and CDR2 LQKENI. The V gene end was trimmed by 4 bases and the J gene end by 7 bases; junction bases not matched to a gene: 3. The CDR3 is CASSRASGNEQFF. In nucleotides, the CDR3 is TGTGCCAGCTCACGGGCTAGCGGGAATGAGCAGTTCTTC.

This clone was found a few times. V gene TRBV28 combines with J gene TRBJ1-5, with D possibly being TRBD1 (5 bases). Germline V gene lookup returns CDR1 MDHEN and CDR2 SYDVKM. The ends were cut back, 3 bases at V and 3 bases at J, with 9 bases in the middle. The CDR3 is 14 amino acids. In DNA, the CDR3 is TGTGCCAGCAGTTTCACAGGAGTCAATCAGCCCCAGCATTTT. Translated, it gives CASSFTGVNQPQHF.